A single sample gave rise to the 8 T cell receptor beta chains below, sequenced in a study of spatial heterogeneity in lung cancer (dated 2019 in TCRdb). The intended sense of this specimen's time point label: sample taken at primary tumor resection. For TCR sequencing, whole RNA was extracted from tumor and nontumor lung tissue, or from cryopreserved PBMC samples, and no cell sorting was done. Receptors were amplified or captured by 5' RACE. This sample was sequenced with a NextSeq 500. TCRdb took the public reads, trimmed them with fastp at Q25, ran MiXCR for clone calling and kept in-frame beta chains. Here each entry gathers all rows of one CDR3 protein and keeps the most common genes and DNA. A total of about 52,000 distinct CDR3 sequences appear in this sample, 6% to 9% of them only once. Of the sample, approximately 2.6% is held by the ten largest clones. The material sequenced was PBMCs, taken at surgery. Source of these receptors: a female donor with early-stage non-small cell lung cancer.

This clonotype came up a few times. The chain combines TRBV6-5 with TRBJ2-1; D is tentatively TRBD1 or TRBD2 (6 bases each). This CDR3 is built from 13 residues. Trimming took off 7 bases at V and 6 bases at J, with 13 bases between the two ends. Germline-derived CDR1 and CDR2 are MNHEY and SVGAGI. The CDR3 DNA reads TGTGCCAGCACCAAAGGGGGAGGCAATGAGCAGTTCTTC. It codes for CASTKGGGNEQFF.

This clonotype was seen many times. V usage is TRBV5-1 and J usage is TRBJ2-1; no definite D call. CDR1 and CDR2 from the germline V gene are SGHRS and YFSETQ. Trimming removed 4 bases at V and 1 base at J, with 9 bases between. The CDR3 consists of 14 residues. The CDR3 bases are TGCGCCAGCAGCGCCAGTCTATCCTACAATGAGCAGTTCTTC. Its translation is CASSASLSYNEQFF.

This clonotype has at least ten counts. The J gene is TRBJ2-7, the V gene TRBV28; D tentatively fits TRBD1 or TRBD2 (6 bases each). Trimming removed 2 bases from V and 2 bases from J, with 19 bases in between. The V gene's germline CDR1 is MDHEN and CDR2 SYDVKM. There are 17 residues in the CDR3. The CDR3 coding sequence is TGTGCCAGCAGTTTAGGTTTCGGGGGCGTCCCTACCTACGAGCAGTACTTC. Translated: CASSLGFGGVPTYEQYF.

This clonotype appeared many times. The CDR3 bases are TGCAGTGCTAGGGACAGAAAAGTAAGCTCCTACGAGCAGTACTTC. Residues: CSARDRKVSSYEQYF. The gene calls are TRBV20-1 and TRBJ2-7; D may be TRBD1 (6 bases). CDR3 length: 15 residues. Germline V gives CDR1 DFQATT, CDR2 SNEGSKA (reference sequence). Trimming shortened V by 3 bases and J by 0 bases, and 15 bases separated the two germline ends.

Concerning this clonotype itself: This may stem from a read error, because a much larger clone lies one nucleotide away. The chain recombines TRBV11-2 with TRBJ2-5; possibly TRBD2 for D (7 bases). There are 14 residues in the CDR3. V lost 4 bases to trimming and J lost 4 bases, with 13 bases between them. Germline CDR1 SGHAT, CDR2 FQNNGV. The CDR3 is CASSSRGARETQYF. Written as DNA, the CDR3 is TGTGCCAGCAGCTCCCGGGGGGCCAGAGAGACCCAGTACTTC.

This clonotype was recorded many times. V gene TRBV27 combines with J gene TRBJ2-2; D remains unclear. V gave up 3 bases and J gave up 1 base, with 6 bases separating them. The germline V gene encodes CDR1 MNHEY and CDR2 SMNVEV (reference sequence). CDR3 size: 14 residues. This CDR3 is CASSFGLNTGELFF. The CDR3 DNA sequence: TGTGCCAGCAGTTTTGGTCTGAACACCGGGGAGCTGTTTTTT.

In its sample, this clonotype was seen many times. The chain links TRBV2 to TRBJ2-7; D is uncertain. This CDR3 is 10 amino acids long. The V end was cut by 5 bases, the J end by 3 bases, with 2 bases between. The germline CDR1 and CDR2 sequences are SNHLY and FYNNEI. CDR3 sequence (DNA): TGTGCCAGCAGTAACTACGAGCAGTACTTC. It translates to CASSNYEQYF. Full variable domain (rest looked up from reference TRBV2 and TRBJ2-7): EPEVTQTPSHQVTQMGQEVILRCVPISNHLYFYWYRQILGQKVEFLVSFYNNEISEKSEIFDDQFSVERPDGSNFTLKIRSTKLEDSAMYFCASSNYEQYFGPGTRLTVT.

This clonotype was detected ten times or more. This chain uses TRBV30 with TRBJ2-7, with 10 bases identical to TRBD1. The CDR3 runs to 13 residues. The junction had 4 bases not matched to a gene; V was cut back by 5 bases and J by 3 bases. In germline, CDR1 is GTSNPN, CDR2 SVGIG (reference sequence). The CDR3 sequence: CAWGTGVYYEQYF. The CDR3 DNA reads as TGTGCCTGGGGGACAGGGGTCTACTACGAGCAGTACTTC.